A single TCR beta chain is shown here with its context. The length of the CDR3 is 14 residues. Between the trimmed V and J ends, which lost 5 bases and 1 base, there was a span of 11 bases. CDR1 is SGHTA and CDR2 is FQGTGA in the germline V gene. These data are taken from a study of blood T cell repertoires in COVID-19. Across the study: The United States, Italy and Spain were the sources of the acute and convalescent COVID-19 samples. Sources were T cells, B-cell-depleted T cells, or PBMCs; the material itself was cDNA or gDNA.

In the authors' methods: Amplification from reference gene primers served as the basis for estimated nucleated cell counts. The protocol was immunoSEQ multiplex PCR, while the TCRdb copy is restricted to in-frame clones and leaves out a portion. D and trimming were read from the DNA, whereas the V and J calls and clone size are those reported in that table. The table lists 100,000 to 130,000 clones, almost 85% of them singletons. V and J are TRBV7-3 and TRBJ1-1, with D possibly being TRBD1 (5 bases). The sequence was obtained from a human donor in a cohort sampled during active COVID-19. Sample: peripheral blood. The CDR3 DNA reads TGTGCCAGCAGCACCGGACACGCGAACACTGAAGCTTTCTTT. As protein: CASSTGHANTEAFF.